This T cell receptor beta chain was documented in a study of human T cells and chemical hapten exposure. Across the whole study: Across samples, TCR yields varied, mostly owing to small differences in pooled library volumes.

This clonotype was observed many times. The time point denotes: patch test 3, about 24 weeks after DPC sensitization. Treatment described: therapeutic diphenylcyclopropenone sensitization with weekly scalp DPC. Blood collection happened ahead of applying each patch test. Every donor had alopecia and was 18 to 70 years old; all were suitable for DPC. MiXCR was run by TCRdb on the RACE reads, yielding one entry per CDR3 protein. The table lists about 71,000 distinct CDR3 sequences, approximately 10% of them singletons. The CDR3 extends over 14 amino acids. The ends were cut back, 5 bases at V and 6 bases at J, with 16 bases in the middle. CDR1 is LGHDT and CDR2 is YNNKEL in the germline V gene (reference sequence).

The J gene is TRBJ1-1, the V gene TRBV3-1, with D tentatively TRBD1 (6 bases). The sequence derives from a woman between 45 and 60 years old with alopecia areata. Some clones in this sample may be carry-over from other donors' samples. Sequenced here: whole blood, sampled in connection with sensitization to the hapten diphenylcyclopropenone (DPC). CDR3 sequence (DNA): TGTGCCAGCAGCTACCAGGGGATAGGGGCTGAAGCTTTCTTT. It translates to CASSYQGIGAEAFF.